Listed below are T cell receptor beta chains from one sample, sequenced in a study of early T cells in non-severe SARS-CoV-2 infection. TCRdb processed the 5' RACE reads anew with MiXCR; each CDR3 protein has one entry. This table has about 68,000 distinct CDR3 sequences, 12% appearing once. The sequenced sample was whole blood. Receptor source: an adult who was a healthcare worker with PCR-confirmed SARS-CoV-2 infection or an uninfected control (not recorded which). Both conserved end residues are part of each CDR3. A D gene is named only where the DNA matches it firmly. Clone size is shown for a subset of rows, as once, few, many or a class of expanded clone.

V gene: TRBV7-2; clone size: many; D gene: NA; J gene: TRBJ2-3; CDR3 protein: CASSLADTDTQYF; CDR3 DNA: TGTGCCAGCAGCTTGGCCGACACAGATACGCAGTATTTT
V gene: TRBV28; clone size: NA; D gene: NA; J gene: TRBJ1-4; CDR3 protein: CASSLTPLGEKLFF; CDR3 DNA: TGTGCCAGCAGTTTGACTCCCCTGGGTGAAAAACTGTTTTTT
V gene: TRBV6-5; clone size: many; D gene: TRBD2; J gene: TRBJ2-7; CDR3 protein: CASSYSGAGGSYEQYF; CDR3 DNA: TGTGCCAGCAGTTACTCAGGAGCGGGGGGCTCCTACGAGCAGTACTTC
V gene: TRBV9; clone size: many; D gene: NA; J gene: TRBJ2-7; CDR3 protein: CASSFGQSYEQYF; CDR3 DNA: TGTGCCAGCAGCTTCGGACAGAGCTACGAGCAGTACTTC
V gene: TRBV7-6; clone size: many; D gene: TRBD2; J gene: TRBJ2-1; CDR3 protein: CASSPSGGAQFF; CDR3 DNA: TGTGCCAGCAGCCCAAGCGGGGGGGCCCAGTTCTTC
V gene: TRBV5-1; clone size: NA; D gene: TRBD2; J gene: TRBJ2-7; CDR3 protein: CASSKMGLALSYEQYF; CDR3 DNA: TGCGCCAGCAGCAAGATGGGACTAGCCCTCTCCTACGAGCAGTACTTC
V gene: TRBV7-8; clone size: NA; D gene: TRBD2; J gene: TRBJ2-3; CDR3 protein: CASSFPLLAGKTDTQYF; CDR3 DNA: TGTGCCAGCAGCTTCCCACTACTAGCGGGGAAGACAGATACGCAGTATTTT
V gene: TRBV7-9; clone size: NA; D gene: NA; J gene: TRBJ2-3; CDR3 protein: CASSLRWRVGDTQYF; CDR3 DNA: TGTGCCAGCAGCCTACGTTGGCGGGTCGGAGATACGCAGTATTTT
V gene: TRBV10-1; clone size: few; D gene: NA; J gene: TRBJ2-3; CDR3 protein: CASGASGVDTQYF; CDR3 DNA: TGCGCCAGCGGGGCTAGTGGGGTGGATACGCAGTATTTT
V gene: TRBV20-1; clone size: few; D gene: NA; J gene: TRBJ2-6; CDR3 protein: CSASGGTGSGANVLTF; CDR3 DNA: TGCAGTGCTTCGGGCGGGACCGGCTCTGGGGCCAACGTCCTGACTTTC
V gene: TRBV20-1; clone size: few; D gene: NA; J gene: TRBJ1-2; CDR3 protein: CSARFPILDGYTF; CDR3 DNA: TGCAGTGCTAGGTTTCCAATCTTGGATGGCTACACCTTC
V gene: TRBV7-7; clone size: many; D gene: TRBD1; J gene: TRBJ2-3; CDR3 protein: CASSPTGTGGEGTQYF; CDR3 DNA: TGTGCTAGCAGCCCAACCGGGACAGGGGGCGAAGGTACGCAGTATTTT
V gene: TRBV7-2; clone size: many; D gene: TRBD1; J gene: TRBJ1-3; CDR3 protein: CASSLGQGLSGNTIYF; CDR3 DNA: TGTGCCAGCAGCTTAGGACAGGGACTCTCTGGAAACACCATATATTTT
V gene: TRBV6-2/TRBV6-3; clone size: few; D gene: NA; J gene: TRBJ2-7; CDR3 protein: CASSYSASRRRDSYEQYF; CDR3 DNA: TGTGCCAGCAGTTACTCCGCCTCCCGGCGCAGGGACTCCTACGAGCAGTACTTC
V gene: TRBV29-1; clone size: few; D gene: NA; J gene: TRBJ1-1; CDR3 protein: CSVESMGATEAFF; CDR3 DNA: TGCAGCGTTGAGTCTATGGGGGCGACTGAAGCTTTCTTT
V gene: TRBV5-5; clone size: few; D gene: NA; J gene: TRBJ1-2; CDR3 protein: CASSLEVRTHGYTF; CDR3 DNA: TGTGCCAGCAGCTTGGAAGTCCGGACACATGGCTACACCTTC
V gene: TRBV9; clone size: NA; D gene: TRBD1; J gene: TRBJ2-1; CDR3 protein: CASSVGQVNEQFF; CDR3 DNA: TGTGCCAGCAGCGTCGGACAGGTCAATGAGCAGTTCTTC
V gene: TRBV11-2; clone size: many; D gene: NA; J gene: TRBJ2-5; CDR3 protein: CASSLDGGGPQQTQYF; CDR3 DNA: TGTGCCAGCAGCTTAGATGGCGGGGGCCCTCAACAGACCCAGTACTTC
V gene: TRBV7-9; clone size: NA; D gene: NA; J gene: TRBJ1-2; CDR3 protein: CASSLPSDYGYTF; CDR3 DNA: TGTGCCAGCAGCCTGCCCAGTGACTATGGCTACACCTTC
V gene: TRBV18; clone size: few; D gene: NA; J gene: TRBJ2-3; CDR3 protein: CASSPLGGGGTDTQYF; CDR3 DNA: TGTGCCAGCTCGCCGCTGGGCGGGGGCGGCACAGATACGCAGTATTTT
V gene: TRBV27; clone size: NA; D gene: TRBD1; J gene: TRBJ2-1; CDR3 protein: CASNRDRGRNEQFF; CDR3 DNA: TGTGCCAGCAACCGGGACAGGGGAAGGAATGAGCAGTTCTTC
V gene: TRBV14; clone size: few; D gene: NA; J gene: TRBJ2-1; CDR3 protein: CASSQEGGTEQFF; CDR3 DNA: TGTGCCAGCAGCCAAGAGGGGGGAACTGAGCAGTTCTTC
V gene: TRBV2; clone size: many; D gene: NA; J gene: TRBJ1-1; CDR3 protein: CASSVYLGNTEAFF; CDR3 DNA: TGTGCCAGCAGCGTATATTTGGGGAACACTGAAGCTTTCTTT
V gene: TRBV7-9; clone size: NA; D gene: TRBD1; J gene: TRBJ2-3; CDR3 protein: CASSPGQGREDTQYF; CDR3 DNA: TGTGCCAGCAGCCCGGGACAGGGTCGCGAAGATACGCAGTATTTT
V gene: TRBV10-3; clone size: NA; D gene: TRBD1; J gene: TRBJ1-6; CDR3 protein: CAISEPGQKNSPLHF; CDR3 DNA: TGTGCCATCAGTGAGCCGGGACAGAAGAATTCACCCCTCCACTTT
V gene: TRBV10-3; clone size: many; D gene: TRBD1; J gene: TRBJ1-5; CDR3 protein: CAHDRLSGTGPYSNQPQHF; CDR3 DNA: TGTGCCCATGACCGGCTTTCCGGGACAGGGCCGTATAGCAATCAGCCCCAGCATTTT
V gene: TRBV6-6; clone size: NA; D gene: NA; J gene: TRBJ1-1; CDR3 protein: CASRSYEQGRGEAFF; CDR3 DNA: TGTGCCAGCAGATCATACGAACAGGGACGTGGGGAAGCTTTCTTT
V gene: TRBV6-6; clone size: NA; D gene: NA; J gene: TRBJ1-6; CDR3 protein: CASGALGGYRNSPLHF; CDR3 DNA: TGTGCCAGCGGGGCTTTGGGGGGCTACAGAAATTCACCCCTCCACTTT
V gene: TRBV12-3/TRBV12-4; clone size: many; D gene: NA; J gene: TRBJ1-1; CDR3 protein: CASSLGTNTEAFF; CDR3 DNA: TGTGCCAGCAGTTTAGGGACGAACACTGAAGCTTTCTTT
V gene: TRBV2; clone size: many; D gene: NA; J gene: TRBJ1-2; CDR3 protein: CASSDRTFNYGYTF; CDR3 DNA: TGTGCCAGCAGTGATCGAACATTTAACTATGGCTACACCTTC
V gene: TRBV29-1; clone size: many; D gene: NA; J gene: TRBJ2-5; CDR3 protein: CSVGEETQYF; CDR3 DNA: TGCAGCGTTGGAGAAGAGACCCAGTACTTC
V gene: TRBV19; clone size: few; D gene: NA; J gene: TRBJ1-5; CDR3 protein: CASTEANQPQHF; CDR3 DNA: TGTGCCAGTACAGAGGCCAATCAGCCCCAGCATTTT
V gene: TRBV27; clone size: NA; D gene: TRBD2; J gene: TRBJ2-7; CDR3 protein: CASSSPRTSGIYEQYF; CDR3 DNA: TGTGCCAGCAGTTCCCCCCGGACTAGCGGGATCTACGAGCAGTACTTC
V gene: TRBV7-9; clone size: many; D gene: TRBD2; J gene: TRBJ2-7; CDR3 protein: CASSSTSGGYEQYF; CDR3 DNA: TGTGCCAGCAGCTCTACTAGCGGGGGCTACGAGCAGTACTTC
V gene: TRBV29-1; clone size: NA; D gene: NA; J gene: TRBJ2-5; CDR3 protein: CSVVRQETQYF; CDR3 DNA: TGCAGCGTTGTCAGGCAAGAGACCCAGTACTTC
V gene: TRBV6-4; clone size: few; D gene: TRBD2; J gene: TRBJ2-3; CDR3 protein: CASSLTSGAADTQYF; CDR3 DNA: TGTGCCAGCAGTCTAACTAGCGGGGCCGCAGATACGCAGTATTTT
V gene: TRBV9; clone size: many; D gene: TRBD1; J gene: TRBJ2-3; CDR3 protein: CASSPQGTGVADTQYF; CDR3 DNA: TGTGCCAGCAGCCCCCAAGGGACAGGGGTGGCAGATACGCAGTATTTT
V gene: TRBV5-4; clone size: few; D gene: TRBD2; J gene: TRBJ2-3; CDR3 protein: CASSEWLAGVGDTQYF; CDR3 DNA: TGTGCCAGCAGCGAATGGCTAGCGGGGGTGGGAGATACGCAGTATTTT
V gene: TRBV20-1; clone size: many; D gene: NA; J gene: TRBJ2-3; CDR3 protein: CSAGAPGGFMADTQYF; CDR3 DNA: TGCAGTGCTGGGGCCCCGGGCGGGTTTATGGCAGATACGCAGTATTTT
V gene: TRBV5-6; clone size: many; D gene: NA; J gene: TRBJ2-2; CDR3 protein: CASSAEKQGTGELFF; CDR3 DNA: TGTGCCAGCAGCGCCGAGAAACAGGGTACCGGGGAGCTGTTTTTT
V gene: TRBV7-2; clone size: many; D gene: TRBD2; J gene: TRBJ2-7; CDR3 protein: CASSLTGLAYEQYF; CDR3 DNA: TGTGCCAGCAGCTTAACGGGACTAGCCTACGAGCAGTACTTC
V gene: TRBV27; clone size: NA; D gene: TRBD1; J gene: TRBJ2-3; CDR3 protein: CASSLSRANRGRPDTQYF; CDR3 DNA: TGTGCCAGCAGTTTGTCTAGGGCGAACAGGGGGCGTCCAGATACGCAGTATTTT
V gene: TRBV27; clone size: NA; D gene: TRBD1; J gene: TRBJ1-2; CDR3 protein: CASSSRQGANYGYTF; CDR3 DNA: TGTGCCAGCAGTTCCAGACAGGGGGCTAACTATGGCTACACCTTC
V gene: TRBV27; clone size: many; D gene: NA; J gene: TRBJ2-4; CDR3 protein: CASNIQTFILLAKNIQYF; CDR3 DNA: TGTGCCAGCAACATACAGACATTTATTCTCCTAGCCAAAAACATTCAGTACTTC
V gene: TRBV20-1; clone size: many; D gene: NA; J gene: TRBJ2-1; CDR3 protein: CSVVGSYNEQFF; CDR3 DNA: TGCAGTGTGGTCGGATCCTACAATGAGCAGTTCTTC
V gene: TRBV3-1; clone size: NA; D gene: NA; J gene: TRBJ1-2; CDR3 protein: CASSDTPAGRNGYTF; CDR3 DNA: TGTGCCAGCAGCGACACCCCGGCAGGGAGGAATGGCTACACCTTC
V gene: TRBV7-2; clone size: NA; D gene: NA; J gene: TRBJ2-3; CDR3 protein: CASSSGATEDTQYF; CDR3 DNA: TGTGCCAGCAGCTCCGGTGCCACTGAAGATACGCAGTATTTT